This T cell receptor beta chain was identified during a study of T cells after yellow fever vaccination. The study's findings and limits: Abundant contaminating clonotypes from the bulk population could appear in FACS-sorted repertoires.

The CDR3 loop spans 14 amino acids. Germline assignment: CDR1 SGHTA and CDR2 FQGNSA. The V and J ends lost 5 bases and 2 bases respectively, with 12 bases between them. TCRdb re-called the 5' RACE reads through MiXCR, storing one row per CDR3 protein. This sample has 70,000 or so distinct CDR3 sequences, with approximately 5.9% found just once. This clonotype was counted at least ten times. As yet, its antigen is unknown. Sample: CD4+ T cells sorted from PBMCs, taken more than 14 days after the first yellow fever vaccination. The TCR originated in a man younger than 30 who received the YFV17D yellow fever vaccine. The J gene is TRBJ1-2, the V gene TRBV7-2; no clear D gene. CDR3: CASSLTTENYGYTF. The CDR3 nucleotides are TGTGCCAGCAGCCTAACCACAGAGAACTATGGCTACACCTTC.